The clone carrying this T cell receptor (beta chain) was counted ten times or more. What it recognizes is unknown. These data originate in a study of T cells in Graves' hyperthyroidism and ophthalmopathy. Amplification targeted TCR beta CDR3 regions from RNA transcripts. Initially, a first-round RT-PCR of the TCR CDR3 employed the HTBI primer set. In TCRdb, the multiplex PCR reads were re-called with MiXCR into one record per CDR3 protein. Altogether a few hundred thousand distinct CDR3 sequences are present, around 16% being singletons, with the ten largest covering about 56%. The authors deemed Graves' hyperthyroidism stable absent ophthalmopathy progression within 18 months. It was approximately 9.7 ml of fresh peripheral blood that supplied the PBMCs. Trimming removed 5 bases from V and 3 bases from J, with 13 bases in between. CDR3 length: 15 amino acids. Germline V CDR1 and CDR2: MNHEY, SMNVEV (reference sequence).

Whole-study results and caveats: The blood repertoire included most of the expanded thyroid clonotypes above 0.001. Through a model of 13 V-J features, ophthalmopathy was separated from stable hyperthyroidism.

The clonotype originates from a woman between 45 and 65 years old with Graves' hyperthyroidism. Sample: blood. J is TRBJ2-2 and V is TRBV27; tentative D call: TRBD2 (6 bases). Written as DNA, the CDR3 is TGTGCCAGCAGTATCTCCGGGACTCACACCGGGGAGCTGTTTTTT. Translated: CASSISGTHTGELFF.